This passage covers 30 T cell receptor beta chains from one sample sequenced in a study of human T cells and chemical hapten exposure. In TCRdb, the RACE reads were re-called with MiXCR into one record per CDR3 protein. In the table there are about 140,000 distinct CDR3 sequences, 12% of which are singletons. Indicated time point: patch test 2, 6 weeks after DPC sensitization. Regarding treatment: therapeutic diphenylcyclopropenone sensitization with weekly scalp DPC. Sequencing was performed on whole blood, taken in connection with sensitization to the hapten diphenylcyclopropenone (DPC). The receptors come from a woman aged 45-65 years with alopecia areata. Some clones in this sample may be carry-over from other donors' samples.

Ten or more counts support this clonotype. The V and J genes are TRBV27 and TRBJ2-3, with 9 bases matching TRBD2. V lost 6 bases, J lost 6 bases, and 13 bases stayed unmatched. The CDR3 loop spans 16 amino acids. The germline gives CDR1 MNHEY, CDR2 SMNVEV (reference sequence). In nucleotides, the CDR3 is TGTGCCAGCAGCGCCCAGGAGGCGGGAGGGTCCGATACGCAGTATTTT. Protein sequence: CASSAQEAGGSDTQYF.

This clonotype came up many times. V gene TRBV21-1 combines with J gene TRBJ1-1. TRBV21-1 has pseudogene status. The length of the CDR3 is 11 residues. The CDR3: CAKVGRTEAFF. In nucleotides, the CDR3 is TGTGCCAAGGTGGGTCGCACTGAAGCTTTCTTT.

This clonotype has just a few counts. This rearrangement joins TRBV29-1 to TRBJ1-5, with 7 bases fitting TRBD1. Germline V gene data show CDR1 as SQVTM and CDR2 as ANQGSEA. The CDR3 is 14 residues long. V lost 5 bases, J lost 7 bases, and 11 bases stayed unmatched. The CDR3 spells CSVLADRVGQPQHF. The CDR3 DNA is TGCAGCGTTCTAGCTGACAGGGTCGGGCAGCCCCAGCATTTT.

In this sample, this clonotype turned up a few times. The J gene is TRBJ2-1, the V gene TRBV5-6; D possibly corresponds to TRBD1 (6 bases). V lost 2 bases, J lost 10 bases, and 22 bases lay in between. The CDR3 spans 16 residues. The V gene's germline CDR1 is SGHDT and CDR2 YYEEEE. The CDR3 reads CASSLSQPAGVREQFF. The CDR3 region has the DNA TGTGCCAGCAGCTTATCCCAACCAGCAGGGGTGAGGGAGCAGTTCTTC. The full variable domain, completed using reference TRBV5-6 and TRBJ2-1, is DAGVTQSPTHLIKTRGQQVTLRCSPKSGHDTVSWYQQALGQGPQFIFQYYEEEERQRGNFPDRFSGHQFPNYSSELNVNALLLGDSALYLCASSLSQPAGVREQFFGPGTRLTVL.

The V call is TRBV7-2, the J call TRBJ2-5; 10 nucleotides match TRBD2. CDR3 length: 17 amino acids. The V gene end was trimmed by 2 bases and the J gene end by 3 bases; junction bases not matched to a gene: 9. Germline CDR1 reads SGHTA; CDR2 reads FQGNSA. CDR3 coding DNA: TGTGCCAGCAGCTTATTGACAGCGGGGGGGAGGAAAGAGACCCAGTACTTC. The encoded protein is CASSLLTAGGRKETQYF. The full variable domain, in which reference TRBV7-2 and TRBJ2-5 provide the parts outside the CDR3, is GAGVSQSPSNKVTEKGKDVELRCDPISGHTALYWYRQSLGQGLEFLIYFQGNSAPDKSGLPSDRFSAERTGGSVSTLTIQRTQQEDSAVYLCASSLLTAGGRKETQYFGPGTRLLVL.

This clonotype was counted only a few times. This rearrangement joins TRBV7-2 to TRBJ2-2; D remains unclear. Trimming shortened V by 5 bases and J by 7 bases, and 8 bases separated the two germline ends. The CDR3 consists of 12 residues. Germline values: CDR1 SGHTA, CDR2 FQGNSA. In DNA, the CDR3 is TGTGCCAGCAGCCTACCTAGCGGGGAGCTGTTTTTT. Protein product: CASSLPSGELFF.

The J gene is TRBJ2-5, the V gene TRBV6-1; D remains ambiguous. V was clipped by 10 bases and J by 1 base, with 19 bases between them. The CDR3 length is 15 residues. CDR1 is MNHNS, CDR2 SASEGT, per germline. CDR3 amino acids: CATYHGEASQETQYF. The CDR3 coding sequence is TGTGCCACCTACCACGGAGAAGCGAGCCAAGAGACCCAGTACTTC.

The V gene is TRBV18, the J gene TRBJ2-3, with D hard to call. Germline CDR1 and CDR2: KGHSH and LQKENI. V shed 3 bases and J shed 0 bases, with 13 bases lying between them. This CDR3 spans 16 amino acids. CDR3 loop: CASSPFIGTSTDTQYF. For the CDR3, the DNA is TGTGCCAGCTCACCTTTTATCGGAACTAGCACAGATACGCAGTATTTT. The variable domain in full, completed from reference TRBV18 and TRBJ2-3, reads NAGVMQNPRHLVRRRGQEARLRCSPMKGHSHVYWYRQLPEEGLKFMVYLQKENIIDESGMPKERFSAEFPKEGPSILRIQQVVRGDSAAYFCASSPFIGTSTDTQYFGPGTRLTVL.

This clonotype was seen many times. The chain links TRBV7-3 to TRBJ1-1; possibly TRBD1 for D (6 bases). V was pared by 5 bases and J by 8 bases, with 18 bases between. Germline assignment: CDR1 SGHTA and CDR2 FQGTGA. The CDR3 consists of 14 residues. The DNA of the CDR3 is TGTGCCAGCAGCCCTGGGGGGCCATCGGCAGAAGCTTTCTTT. Its translation is CASSPGGPSAEAFF.

This clonotype came up a few times. The gene calls are TRBV27 and TRBJ2-7; 11 positions agree with TRBD2. This CDR3 has 15 amino acids. Germline V gives CDR1 MNHEY, CDR2 SMNVEV (reference sequence). V lost 0 bases, J lost 6 bases, and 4 bases stayed unmatched. The CDR3 region has the DNA TGTGCCAGCAGTTTATCGACTAGCGGGAAAACCGAGCAGTACTTC. It codes for CASSLSTSGKTEQYF.

This clonotype was counted a few times. The CDR3 DNA follows: TGTGCCAGCAGCAATAGCGGGACCCACTACAATGAGCAGTTCTTC. Its translation: CASSNSGTHYNEQFF. This rearrangement joins TRBV7-9 to TRBJ2-1; TRBD2 aligns across 8 bases. Germline CDR1 is SEHNR and CDR2 is FQNEAQ (reference sequence). V lost 5 bases to trimming and J lost 3 bases; unmatched junction nucleotides: 6. This CDR3 has 15 amino acids.

Here the CDR3 reads CSSQTAIETQYF. The CDR3 nucleotides read TGCAGCTCCCAGACAGCTATCGAGACCCAGTACTTC. The chain combines TRBV29-1 with TRBJ2-5, with D maybe TRBD1 (5 bases). Germline CDR1 is SQVTM and CDR2 is ANQGSEA. This CDR3 contains 12 residues. The V gene lost 8 bases and the J gene lost 5 bases, with 15 bases spanning the gap.

The chain uses TRBV5-1 and TRBJ2-2; 7 bases are a match to TRBD1. The CDR3 covers 16 residues. Losses at the gene ends were 0 bases for V and 6 bases for J; bases not matched to a gene: 8. Germline CDR1 reads SGHRS; CDR2 reads YFSETQ. CDR3 in amino acids: CASSLGGQVMAGELFF. CDR3 sequence (DNA): TGCGCCAGCAGCTTGGGTGGACAGGTGATGGCCGGGGAGCTGTTTTTT.

The genes are TRBV7-9 and TRBJ2-7, with TRBD2 identical over 8 bases. The length of the CDR3 is 14 residues. Losses at the gene ends were 2 bases for V and 7 bases for J; bases not matched to a gene: 7. From germline, CDR1 is SEHNR and CDR2 FQNEAQ (reference sequence). Written as DNA, the CDR3 is TGTGCCAGCAGCTTACTAGCGGGCCTCGGAGAGCAGTACTTC. Its translation is CASSLLAGLGEQYF.

The rearrangement joins TRBV4-3 to TRBJ2-5, with a possible D match to TRBD1 (5 bases). Trimming removed 0 bases at V and 2 bases at J, with 13 bases between. The germline gives CDR1 LGHNA, CDR2 YSLEER. The CDR3 totals 16 residues. CDR3 sequence reads: CASSQELGRYQETQYF. The CDR3 DNA follows: TGCGCCAGCAGCCAAGAGTTGGGGCGGTATCAAGAGACCCAGTACTTC.

The table lists this clonotype with a few counts. The rearrangement uses TRBV6-6 and TRBJ2-5; no clear D. The V end was cut by 8 bases, the J end by 3 bases, with 7 bases between. The CDR3 is 11 amino acids. CDR1 is MNHNY, CDR2 SVGAGI, per germline (reference sequence). The CDR3 nucleotides are TGTGCCAGCGCGAAGAAAGAGACCCAGTACTTC. This encodes CASAKKETQYF.

This clonotype was seen a handful of times. V and J are TRBV9 and TRBJ2-2; D possibly corresponds to TRBD1 (5 bases). CDR1 and CDR2 from the germline V gene are SGDLS and YYNGEE. Trimming took 3 bases from V and 6 from J, leaving 12 bases between them. The CDR3 length is 14 residues. The CDR3 loop reads CASSANLGPGELFF. The CDR3, as DNA: TGTGCCAGCAGCGCTAACCTGGGGCCCGGGGAGCTGTTTTTT.

This clonotype came up a few times. V usage is TRBV20-1 and J usage is TRBJ1-1; D remains unclear. The CDR3 runs 13 residues. Trimming stripped 3 bases from V and 0 bases from J, with 8 bases between. In germline, CDR1 is DFQATT, CDR2 SNEGSKA (reference sequence). The CDR3 protein is CSASRDLNTEAFF. CDR3 in DNA: TGCAGTGCTAGCCGAGACTTGAACACTGAAGCTTTCTTT.

The chain employs TRBV6-5 and TRBJ2-1, with TRBD1 identical over 7 bases. The V gene's germline CDR1 is MNHEY and CDR2 SVGAGI. Germline trimming cut 6 bases from V and 5 bases from J; bases unmatched to any gene: 7. CDR3 length: 14 amino acids. CDR3 amino acids: CASRKPQGDNEQFF. The CDR3 DNA follows: TGTGCCAGCAGAAAACCGCAGGGGGACAATGAGCAGTTCTTC.

The chain employs TRBV2 and TRBJ1-5; tentative D call: TRBD1 (5 bases). This CDR3 has 13 residues. Germline CDR1 is SNHLY and CDR2 is FYNNEI. Trimming took 5 bases from V and 7 from J, leaving 12 bases between them. CDR3 bases: TGTGCCAGCAGTACAGACAGCTTACAGCCCCAGCATTTT. Its translation: CASSTDSLQPQHF.

This clonotype was seen ten or more times. V and J are TRBV7-9 and TRBJ2-7; the match to TRBD1 covers 8 bases. The CDR3 runs 16 residues. Per germline, CDR1 SEHNR and CDR2 FQNEAQ (reference sequence). V gave up 3 bases and J gave up 2 bases; unmatched junction bases: 9. The CDR3 region is CASSFYRGIGAYEQYF. Here the CDR3 DNA reads TGTGCCAGCAGCTTCTACAGGGGGATAGGCGCCTACGAGCAGTACTTC.

This clonotype was recorded a few times. The chain is built from TRBV6-2 or TRBV6-3 and TRBJ2-1; 11 nucleotides match TRBD2. The CDR3 runs 16 residues. Germline trimming cut 3 bases from V and 5 bases from J; bases unmatched to any gene: 6. Germline V CDR1 and CDR2: MNHEY, SVGEGT. The CDR3 reads CASSYGGSGRDNEQFF. CDR3 nucleotides: TGTGCCAGCAGTTATGGCGGTAGCGGGAGGGACAATGAGCAGTTCTTC.

This clonotype has only a few counts. The conserved phenylalanine or tryptophan normally closing the CDR3 is absent here, so this likely arose from a read error. CDR3 in DNA: TGTGCCGGTGGGGAGCGGGGGGTCGATACGCAGTATTCT. Translating it yields CAGGERGVDTQYS. The chain links TRBV7-2 to TRBJ2-3; 9 nucleotides match TRBD2. Looked up from germline, CDR1 is SGHTA and CDR2 is FQGNSA. The CDR3 spans 13 residues. The V and J ends lost 11 bases and 6 bases, in that order; junction bases with no gene match: 9.

The genes are TRBV28 and TRBJ2-3; 9 bases are a match to TRBD2. Germline lookup yields CDR1 MDHEN and CDR2 SYDVKM. The length of the CDR3 is 17 residues. V was pared by 5 bases and J by 6 bases, with 15 bases of the junction left unmatched. The CDR3, as DNA: TGTGCCAGCAGTCACTTGGGACTAGCCGTGGGAGCGGATACGCAGTATTTT. Protein sequence: CASSHLGLAVGADTQYF.

This clonotype was found a few times. The rearrangement uses TRBV20-1 and TRBJ2-7, with TRBD2 matching 10 bases. The V segment lost 0 bases and the J segment 6 bases; nucleotides outside the gene matches: 14. The CDR3 length is 17 residues. Germline CDR1 DFQATT, CDR2 SNEGSKA (reference sequence). CDR3 in amino acids: CSARDRGSSGRALEQYF. The CDR3 DNA is TGCAGTGCTAGAGACAGGGGTTCGAGCGGGAGGGCCCTCGAGCAGTACTTC.

The chain carries TRBV28 and TRBJ2-2; D is perhaps TRBD2 (5 bases). V lost 6 bases to trimming and J lost 0 bases, with 11 bases between them. Germline V CDR1 and CDR2: MDHEN, SYDVKM. This CDR3 region has 15 residues. The CDR3 bases are TGTGCCAGCAGCTCCGAGAGGGCGAACACCGGGGAGCTGTTTTTT. Amino acid sequence: CASSSERANTGELFF.

This clonotype was found many times. This chain uses TRBV18 with TRBJ2-5, with D perhaps TRBD1 or TRBD2 (5 bases each). The CDR3 contains 13 residues. From germline, CDR1 is KGHSH and CDR2 LQKENI. Trimming took off 0 bases at V and 3 bases at J, with 5 bases between the two ends. CDR3 sequence reads: CASSPPGEETQYF. CDR3 nucleotides: TGTGCCAGCTCACCACCGGGGGAAGAGACCCAGTACTTC.

The sample holds a few counts of this clonotype. The chain employs TRBV5-1 and TRBJ2-1; TRBD2 matches 14 bases. Germline trimming cut 4 bases from V and 0 bases from J; bases unmatched to any gene: 6. Germline V CDR1 and CDR2: SGHRS, YFSETQ. This CDR3 comprises 18 residues. As DNA, the CDR3 is TGCGCCAGCAGCCCCGGGACTAGCGGGAGAAGCTCCTACAATGAGCAGTTCTTC. It encodes CASSPGTSGRSSYNEQFF. Together with reference TRBV5-1 and TRBJ2-1, the CDR3 gives the full variable domain: KAGVTQTPRYLIKTRGQQVTLSCSPISGHRSVSWYQQTPGQGLQFLFEYFSETQRNKGNFPGRFSGRQFSNSRSEMNVSTLELGDSALYLCASSPGTSGRSSYNEQFFGPGTRLTVL.

J is TRBJ1-1 and V is TRBV12-3 or TRBV12-4; D is unresolved. V was pared by 7 bases and J by 2 bases, with 14 bases between. CDR3 length: 14 residues. The chain's CDR3 is CASIKGQTNTEAFF. DNA of the CDR3: TGTGCCAGCATCAAAGGGCAGACAAACACTGAAGCTTTCTTT.

This clonotype was counted only a few times. V and J are TRBV28 and TRBJ2-1; the match to TRBD2 covers 7 bases. V lost 6 bases and J lost 0; bases outside the gene matches: 5. The CDR3 is made up of 15 amino acids. The germline V gene has CDR1 MDHEN and CDR2 SYDVKM. The CDR3 protein is CASRTGGGSYNEQFF. CDR3 nucleotides: TGTGCCAGCAGAACTGGGGGGGGCTCCTACAATGAGCAGTTCTTC.